The 28 T cell receptor beta chains given below trace back to one sample, sequenced in a study of Graves' ophthalmopathy and Graves' hyperthyroidism. Transcripts of RNA were the source for amplifying TCR beta CDR3 regions. HTBI-primed RT-PCR formed the first round, and a multiplex PCR formed the second. TCRdb re-called the multiplex PCR reads with MiXCR, one entry per CDR3 protein. The data contain 560,000 or so distinct CDR3 sequences, under 45% of them seen just once; the ten biggest clones take up over 3.5%. Sequenced material: peripheral blood or thyroid tissue (not recorded which). The receptor source for this set is an adult man with Graves' hyperthyroidism.

In the case of this clonotype: Mismatch with germline at one junction end may stem from a read error. This chain links TRBV10-2 with TRBJ1-1, with TRBD1 as a possible D gene (5 bases). The CDR3 spans 14 residues. Germline CDR1 WSHSY, CDR2 SAAADI. CDR3 bases: TGTGCCAGCAGCTTCAGGGCGGGGAACACTGGAGCTTTCTTT. It yields the protein CASSFRAGNTGAFF.

This clonotype was detected once. The chain carries TRBV7-2 and TRBJ2-7; the match to TRBD1 covers 10 bases. The CDR3 covers 15 residues. Germline trimming cut 1 base from V and 3 bases from J; bases unmatched to any gene: 3. Germline V gene data show CDR1 as SGHTA and CDR2 as FQGNSA. The CDR3 region is CASSLGGTGVYEQYF. DNA of the CDR3: TGTGCCAGCAGCTTAGGTGGGACAGGGGTCTACGAGCAGTACTTC.

V is TRBV6-5 and J is TRBJ2-2, with 7 nucleotides matching TRBD2. The V gene end was trimmed by 7 bases and the J gene end by 5 bases; junction bases not matched to a gene: 10. The CDR3 consists of 15 residues. Germline V lookup: CDR1 MNHEY, CDR2 SVGAGI. Here the CDR3 reads CASTPRGGYTGELFF. In DNA, the CDR3 is TGTGCCAGCACCCCTAGGGGAGGGTATACCGGGGAGCTGTTTTTT.

Worth noting for this clonotype: Here the CDR3 omits its conserved ending phenylalanine or tryptophan, so a read error is the likely source. The rearrangement links TRBV7-2 to TRBJ1-5; D might be TRBD1 (5 bases). Germline values: CDR1 SGHTA, CDR2 FQGNSA. The CDR3 extends over 14 amino acids. V was clipped by 5 bases and J by 7 bases, with 15 bases between them. The CDR3: CASSRGTRGQPQHL. The CDR3 DNA follows: TGTGCCAGCAGCCGGGGGACTCGGGGACAGCCCCAGCATCTT.

This clonotype was detected only a few times. The J gene is TRBJ1-6, the V gene TRBV6-5, with 8 bases lining up with TRBD1. Germline values: CDR1 MNHEY, CDR2 SVGAGI. The CDR3 extends over 16 amino acids. V lost 6 bases and J lost 9; bases outside the gene matches: 13. The CDR3 here is CASRVAGGAFTSPLHF. In DNA form, the CDR3 reads TGTGCCAGCAGGGTGGCAGGGGGCGCTTTTACTTCACCCCTCCACTTT.

For this clonotype: A much larger clone lies a single base off, so this may be a read error. The V call is TRBV2, the J call TRBJ1-5, with D unresolved. V gave up 11 bases and J gave up 1 base, with 15 bases separating them. This CDR3 spans 14 amino acids. Per the germline V gene, CDR1 is SNHLY and CDR2 is FYNNEI. CDR3: CAASDLQSNQPQHF. The DNA of the CDR3 is TGTGCCGCCAGTGATTTGCAGAGCAATCAGCCCCAGCATTTT.

This rearrangement joins TRBV12-5 to TRBJ1-5, with no clear D. Germline V gene lookup returns CDR1 LGHNT and CDR2 FRNRAP. Trimming removed 3 bases at V and 0 bases at J, with 12 bases between. The CDR3 is 16 residues long. In DNA form, the CDR3 reads TGTGCTAGTGGTTTAGGCCGCACTCATAGCAATCAGCCCCAGCATTTT. The encoded protein is CASGLGRTHSNQPQHF.

This clonotype has a count of ten or more. The gene calls are TRBV7-2 and TRBJ1-2; 12 bases are shared with TRBD1. The J segment lost 5 bases and the V segment lost 5 bases, leaving 6 bases of the junction unmatched. The CDR3 extends over 15 amino acids. Looked up from germline, CDR1 is SGHTA and CDR2 is FQGNSA. The CDR3 reads CASSPGTGGAYGYTF. Written as DNA, the CDR3 is TGTGCCAGCAGCCCCGGGACAGGGGGCGCGTATGGCTACACCTTC.

This clonotype was recorded many times. Relative to the germline gene, one junction end is altered; a read error may explain this. The rearrangement uses TRBV10-3 and TRBJ1-1; D is unresolved. CDR1 is ENHRY, CDR2 SYGVKD, per germline. CDR3 length equals 11 residues. The CDR3 nucleotides read TGTGCCATCAGAAAGAACGCTGAAGCTTTCTTT. It is translated as CAIRKNAEAFF.

Points on this clonotype: The junction shows a germline mismatch at one end, possibly a read error. The rearrangement uses TRBV2 and TRBJ2-5; TRBD1 matches 7 bases. This CDR3 comprises 17 residues. In germline, CDR1 is SNHLY, CDR2 FYNNEI. The CDR3 DNA follows: TGTGCCAGCAGGGAAGGGACAGTGTTGCTCCTCCGGGAGACCCAGTACTTC. Its protein is CASREGTVLLLRETQYF.

Many counts were recorded for this clonotype. CDR3 DNA: TGCAGTGCTAGTAATTGGCGGCGCATGAACACTGAAGCTTTCTTT. It encodes CSASNWRRMNTEAFF. The V and J genes are TRBV20-1 and TRBJ1-1; D is unresolved. The CDR3 spans 15 residues. In germline, CDR1 is DFQATT, CDR2 SNEGSKA (reference sequence). Trimming took off 3 bases at V and 0 bases at J, with 14 bases between the two ends.

The chain couples TRBV7-3 to TRBJ2-1, with 10 bases matching TRBD2. Losses at the gene ends were 1 base for V and 5 bases for J; bases not matched to a gene: 8. CDR3 length: 17 residues. From germline, CDR1 is SGHTA and CDR2 FQGTGA. The CDR3 DNA reads TGTGCCAGCAGCTTAAAACCTCGGACTAGCGGTAACAATGAGCAGTTCTTC. Protein sequence: CASSLKPRTSGNNEQFF.

Turning to this clonotype: This CDR3 fails to terminate in the conserved phenylalanine or tryptophan, so it likely reflects a read error. The V call is TRBV10-2, the J call TRBJ1-2; D unresolved. Trimming removed 10 bases from V and 10 bases from J, with 16 bases in between. This CDR3 is 11 amino acids long. Germline CDR1 and CDR2: WSHSY and SAAADI. The CDR3 region is CATQRPDAYTY. In nucleotides, the CDR3 is TGCGCCACCCAGCGCCCAGATGCCTACACCTAC.

The chain joins TRBV7-2 to TRBJ2-7; a possible D gene is TRBD1 (7 bases). Trimming removed 3 bases from V and 3 bases from J, with 15 bases in between. Per germline, CDR1 SGHTA and CDR2 FQGNSA. This CDR3 has 15 amino acids. The chain's CDR3 is CASSLGQGGYYEQYF. The CDR3 DNA reads TGTGCCAGCAGCTTGGGCCAGGGGGGATACTACGAGCAGTACTTC.

About this clonotype itself: A junction boundary mismatches the germline segment, possibly from a read error. This chain joins TRBV12-3 or TRBV12-4 and TRBJ1-4; D is perhaps TRBD1 (5 bases). The CDR3 spans 13 residues. The CDR3: CASSLGGQGQVGF. The CDR3 DNA reads as TGTGCCAGCAGTTTAGGAGGCCAGGGCCAGGTCGGGTTT.

This clonotype was detected ten times or more. The chain recombines TRBV20-1 with TRBJ2-5; D uncertain. The germline CDR1 and CDR2 sequences are DFQATT and SNEGSKA (reference sequence). V was trimmed by 2 bases and J by 5 bases, leaving 12 bases between them. This CDR3 has 13 residues. CDR3 in amino acids: CSARFSRVETQYF. The CDR3 nucleotides read TGCAGTGCTAGATTTTCTAGAGTGGAGACCCAGTACTTC.

In the case of this clonotype: A much bigger clone sits one base away, suggesting this may be a read error. The CDR3 loop reads CASSLSPGLSTEAFF. In DNA form, the CDR3 reads TGTGCCAGCAGTTTATCTCCGGGGCTGAGCACTGAAGCTTTCTTT. The J gene is TRBJ1-1, the V gene TRBV7-9; tentative D call: TRBD1 (5 bases). This CDR3 has 15 amino acids. Germline V gene sequence: CDR1 SEHNR, CDR2 FQNEAQ (reference sequence). Deletions cut 6 bases from V and 4 bases from J, with 18 bases between.

The CDR3 is CASSSSGGTNVLTF. The CDR3 DNA follows: TGTGCCAGCAGCTCAAGCGGGGGGACCAACGTCCTGACTTTC. V gene TRBV7-3 combines with J gene TRBJ2-6; 9 bases fit TRBD2. This CDR3 region has 14 residues. V shed 4 bases and J 8 bases; nucleotides not matched to a gene: 3. Germline CDR1 reads SGHTA; CDR2 reads FQGTGA.

This clonotype showed up many times. The chain recombines TRBV14 with TRBJ2-5, with D unresolved. Germline V gives CDR1 SGHDN, CDR2 FVKESK. The CDR3 runs to 15 residues. With 4 bases removed from V and 2 bases from J, the gap between germline ends came to 14 bases. Written as DNA, the CDR3 is TGTGCCAGCAGCCTGGGAAGAGAACTTCAAGAGACCCAGTACTTC. This sequence encodes CASSLGRELQETQYF.

In its sample, this clonotype was seen once. The chain links TRBV29-1 to TRBJ1-1, with 7 bases matching TRBD1. Looked up from germline, CDR1 is SQVTM and CDR2 is ANQGSEA. The J segment lost 7 bases and the V segment lost 4 bases, leaving 12 bases of the junction unmatched. This CDR3 is 14 amino acids long. CDR3 region: CSVAGGGEYNEAFF. CDR3 bases: TGCAGCGTTGCTGGAGGGGGCGAGTACAATGAAGCTTTCTTT.

The rearrangement links TRBV20-1 to TRBJ2-3; a weak D match, TRBD2 (5 bases). Germline CDR1 and CDR2: DFQATT and SNEGSKA (reference sequence). The CDR3 extends over 13 amino acids. V lost 4 bases and J 1 base, leaving 9 bases between the germline ends. The CDR3 DNA sequence: TGCAGTGCTACGAGGGATGGCACAGATACGCAGTATTTT. Protein sequence: CSATRDGTDTQYF.

The chain combines TRBV29-1 with TRBJ1-2, with D maybe TRBD1 (6 bases). The CDR3 is 12 amino acids. CDR1 is SQVTM, CDR2 ANQGSEA, per germline. The V end lost 8 bases, the J end lost 8 bases, and 18 bases lay between the germline ends. The CDR3 spells CSNPGTSEGYTF. Written as DNA, the CDR3 is TGCAGCAACCCCGGGACATCGGAAGGCTACACCTTC.

This chain connects TRBV9 to TRBJ1-2; TRBD1 is a possible D gene (5 bases). V lost 7 bases and J 8 bases, leaving 21 bases between the germline ends. CDR1 and CDR2 (germline): SGDLS, YYNGEE. The CDR3 has 14 residues. DNA of the CDR3: TGTGCCAGCTCACCACCGAGCGGGGGTCAGGGCTACACCTTC. Its translation: CASSPPSGGQGYTF. The full variable domain, its missing parts supplied by reference TRBV9 and TRBJ1-2, is DSGVTQTPKHLITATGQRVTLRCSPRSGDLSVYWYQQSLDQGLQFLIQYYNGEERAKGNILERFSAQQFPDLHSELNLSSLELGDSALYFCASSPPSGGQGYTFGSGTRLTVV.

The table lists this clonotype with a few counts. This chain joins TRBV6-5 and TRBJ2-7; D ambiguous. The CDR3 totals 14 residues. Trimming cost V 6 bases and J 0 bases, with 12 bases left between them. The germline V gene encodes CDR1 MNHEY and CDR2 SVGAGI. The CDR3 here is CASRSEKFSYEQYF. CDR3 DNA sequence: TGTGCCAGCAGAAGCGAGAAGTTCTCCTACGAGCAGTACTTC.

This clonotype showed up many times. The J gene is TRBJ1-6, the V gene TRBV20-1; perhaps TRBD1 as D (5 bases). The V gene's germline CDR1 is DFQATT and CDR2 SNEGSKA (reference sequence). The CDR3 length is 12 residues. The V gene lost 4 bases and the J gene lost 10 bases, with 11 bases spanning the gap. The CDR3 region is CSAIQGGSPLHF. In DNA form, the CDR3 reads TGCAGTGCTATTCAGGGTGGGTCACCCCTCCACTTT.

The chain has TRBV20-1 and TRBJ2-5, with 11 bases fitting TRBD2. Germline V gives CDR1 DFQATT, CDR2 SNEGSKA (reference sequence). V shed 5 bases and J 4 bases; nucleotides not matched to a gene: 0. CDR3 length equals 12 residues. CDR3 nucleotide sequence: TGCAGTGCTGGGACTAGCGGAGAGACCCAGTACTTC. This sequence encodes CSAGTSGETQYF.

A few counts support this clonotype. The chain couples TRBV2 to TRBJ1-4, with 9 positions matching TRBD1. Trimming took 6 bases from V and 10 from J; bases not matched to a gene: 3. The CDR3 is 12 amino acids. The germline V gene has CDR1 SNHLY and CDR2 FYNNEI. CDR3 loop: CASRRTGVKLFF. The CDR3 DNA follows: TGTGCCAGCAGAAGGACAGGGGTAAAACTGTTTTTT.

This clonotype occurred many times. V and J are TRBV5-5 and TRBJ2-7, with a possible D match to TRBD1 (6 bases). Per the germline V gene, CDR1 is SGHKS and CDR2 is YYEKEE (reference sequence). The length of the CDR3 is 15 residues. V lost 1 base to trimming and J lost 6 bases, with 17 bases between them. The CDR3 bases are TGTGCCAGCAGCTTGCGTATGGTGGGGGCGAGCGAGCAGTACTTC. Translating it yields CASSLRMVGASEQYF.